This record covers a single T cell receptor beta chain. The CDR3 length is 17 residues. The germline V gene has CDR1 SGHRS and CDR2 YFSETQ. This entry is derived from a study of T cells expressing NK-cell markers. TCRdb re-called the 5' RACE reads, yielding one record per CDR3 amino acid sequence without DNA. The sample shows 200,000 to 300,000 distinct CDR3 sequences, and 0.39% sits with its ten largest clones. V usage is TRBV5-1 and J usage is TRBJ2-6; as DNA is missing, the TRBD2 call by TCRdb cannot be tested. Sample: blood T cells: a sorted CD56 or NKG2C T cell subset, CD4+ or CD8+ T cells, or bulk PBMC T cells (not recorded which). This sequence originates from a man in his late teens or twenties in good health. The CDR3 here is CASSLWREVSGANVLTF.